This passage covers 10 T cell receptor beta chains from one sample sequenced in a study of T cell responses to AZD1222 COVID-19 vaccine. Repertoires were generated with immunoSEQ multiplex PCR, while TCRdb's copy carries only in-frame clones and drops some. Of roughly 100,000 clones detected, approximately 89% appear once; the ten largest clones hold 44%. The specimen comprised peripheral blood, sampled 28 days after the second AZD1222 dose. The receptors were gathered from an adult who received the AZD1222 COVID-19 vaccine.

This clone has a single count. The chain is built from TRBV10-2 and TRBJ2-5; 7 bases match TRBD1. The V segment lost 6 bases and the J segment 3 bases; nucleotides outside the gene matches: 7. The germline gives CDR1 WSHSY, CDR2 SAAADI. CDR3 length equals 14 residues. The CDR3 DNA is TGCGCCAGCAGGCCACAGGGGCCCAAAGAGACCCAGTACTTC. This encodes CASRPQGPKETQYF.

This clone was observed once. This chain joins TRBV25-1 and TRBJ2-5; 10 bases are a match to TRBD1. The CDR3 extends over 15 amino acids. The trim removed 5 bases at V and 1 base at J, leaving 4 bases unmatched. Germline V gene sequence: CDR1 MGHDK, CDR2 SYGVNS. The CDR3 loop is CASSPRTGGQETQYF. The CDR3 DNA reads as TGTGCCAGCAGTCCTAGGACAGGGGGCCAAGAGACCCAGTACTTC.

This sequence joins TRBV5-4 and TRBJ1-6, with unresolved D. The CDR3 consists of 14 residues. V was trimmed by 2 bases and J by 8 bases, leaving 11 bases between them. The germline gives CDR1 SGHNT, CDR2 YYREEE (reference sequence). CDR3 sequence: CASSFGRVDSPLHF. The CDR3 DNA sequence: TGTGCCAGCAGCTTTGGACGGGTTGATTCACCCCTCCACTTT.

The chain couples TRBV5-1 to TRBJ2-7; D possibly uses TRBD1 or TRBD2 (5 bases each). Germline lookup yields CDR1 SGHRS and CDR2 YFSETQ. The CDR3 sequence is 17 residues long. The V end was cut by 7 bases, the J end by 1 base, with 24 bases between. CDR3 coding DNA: TGCGCCAGCTCCCTAGGCGAGGGACCCAGGAGATCCTACGAGCAGTACTTC. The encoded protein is CASSLGEGPRRSYEQYF.

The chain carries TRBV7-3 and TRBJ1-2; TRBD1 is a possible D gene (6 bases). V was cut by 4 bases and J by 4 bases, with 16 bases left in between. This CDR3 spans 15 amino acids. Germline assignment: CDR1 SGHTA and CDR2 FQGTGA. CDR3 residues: CASSSNTGSAYGYTF. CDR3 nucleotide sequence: TGTGCCAGCAGCTCTAACACAGGGTCTGCCTATGGCTACACCTTC.

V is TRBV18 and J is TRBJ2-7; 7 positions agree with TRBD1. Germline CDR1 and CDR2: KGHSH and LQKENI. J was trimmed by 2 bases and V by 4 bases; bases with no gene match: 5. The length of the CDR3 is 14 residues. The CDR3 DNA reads TGTGCCAGCTCACTTTCCGGGACAGCCTACGAGCAGTACTTC. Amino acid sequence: CASSLSGTAYEQYF.

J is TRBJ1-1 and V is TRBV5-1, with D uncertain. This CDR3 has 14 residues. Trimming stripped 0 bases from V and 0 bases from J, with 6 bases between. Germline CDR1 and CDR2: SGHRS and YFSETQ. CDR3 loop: CASSLDGVNTEAFF. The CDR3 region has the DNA TGCGCCAGCAGCTTGGACGGCGTGAACACTGAAGCTTTCTTT.

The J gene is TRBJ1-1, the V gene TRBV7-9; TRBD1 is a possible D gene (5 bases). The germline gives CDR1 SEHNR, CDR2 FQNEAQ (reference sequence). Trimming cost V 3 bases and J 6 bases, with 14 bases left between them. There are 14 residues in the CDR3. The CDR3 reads CASSLLSGGSEAFF. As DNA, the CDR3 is TGTGCCAGCAGCTTGCTTAGTGGGGGTTCTGAAGCTTTCTTT.

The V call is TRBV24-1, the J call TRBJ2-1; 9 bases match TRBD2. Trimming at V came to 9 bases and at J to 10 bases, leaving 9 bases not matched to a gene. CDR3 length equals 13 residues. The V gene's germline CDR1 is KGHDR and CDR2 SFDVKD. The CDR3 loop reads CATGAGGPREQFF. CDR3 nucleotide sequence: TGTGCCACCGGTGCGGGAGGGCCGAGGGAGCAGTTCTTC.

CDR3 amino acids: CASTGALYYGYTF. The CDR3 nucleotides read TGTGCCAGCACAGGGGCGTTATATTATGGCTACACCTTC. The chain carries TRBV19 and TRBJ1-2, with 7 bases matching TRBD1. The germline gives CDR1 LNHDA, CDR2 SQIVND (reference sequence). The CDR3 runs 13 residues. V trimming: 9 bases; J trimming: 5 bases; junction bases outside the gene matches: 9.